Listed below are T cell receptor beta chains from one sample, sequenced in a study of CD8+ T cells in alopecia areata. Assay used: immunoSEQ multiplex PCR; TCRdb lists only in-frame clones, some missing. Of around 100,000 clones in the sample, just over 70% were seen once. Source: CD8+ T cells sorted from blood, taken around week 44, from a patient treated with tofacitinib. The receptors derive from a human donor with alopecia areata. The CDR3 runs from the conserved cysteine through the conserved F or W. The D gene is left open where the match is weak. Size is stated for part of the rows, as once, few or many counts, or as a class when the clone is expanded.

size	J	D	V	DNA	CDR3
-	TRBJ1-2	TRBD1	TRBV30	TGTGCCTGGAGTGTCGGAGGGGGCGACTATGGCTACACCTTC	CAWSVGGGDYGYTF
-	TRBJ1-5	-	TRBV27	TGTGCCAGCAGTTTCCAGGGGAGCAATCAGCCCCAGCATTTT	CASSFQGSNQPQHF
few	TRBJ1-1	-	TRBV14	TGTGCCAGCAGCCAAGGAGGCACTGAAGCTTTCTTT	CASSQGGTEAFF
-	TRBJ1-5	-	TRBV19	TGTGCCAGTAGCCCACAGCACTATAGCAATCAGCCCCAGCATTTT	CASSPQHYSNQPQHF
-	TRBJ2-7	-	TRBV18	TGTGCCAGCTCACTCGACAGTGCCTACGAGCAGTACTTC	CASSLDSAYEQYF
few	TRBJ2-7	-	TRBV10-3	TGTGCCATCAGTGACCGAGCACAACAATACGAGCAGTACTTC	CAISDRAQQYEQYF
-	TRBJ2-1	-	TRBV4-3	TGCGCCAGCAGCCAAGAAGGCCAGTACAATGAGCAGTTCTTC	CASSQEGQYNEQFF
few	TRBJ2-2	-	TRBV21-1	TGTGCCAGCAGCAAAGATACAGGGTTGAACACCGGGGAGCTGTTTTTT	CASSKDTGLNTGELFF
few	TRBJ2-2	TRBD1	TRBV7-8	TGTGCCAGCAGCATCATACTGGGGGACAGGAACACCGGGGAGCTGTTTTTT	CASSIILGDRNTGELFF
-	TRBJ2-1	TRBD2	TRBV9	TGTGCCAGCAGCCTAAAACCATTGGGGACTAGCCGCAATGAGCAGTTCTTC	CASSLKPLGTSRNEQFF
few	TRBJ2-3	-	TRBV27	TGTGCCAGCAGTTTATACAGGCCATCAGATACGCAGTATTTT	CASSLYRPSDTQYF
once	TRBJ1-2	TRBD1	TRBV5-6	TGTGCCAGCAGCTTCGGGACAGGGGAGGCAAGTGGCTACACCTTC	CASSFGTGEASGYTF
-	TRBJ2-3	TRBD2	TRBV19	TGTGCCAGTCACAAGTCAGCGGGGGGGAATACAGATACGCAGTATTTT	CASHKSAGGNTDTQYF
few	TRBJ2-1	TRBD2	TRBV5-1	TGCGCCAGCCGTGAACTAGCGGGGAACAATGAGCAGTTCTTC	CASRELAGNNEQFF
-	TRBJ2-7	TRBD1	TRBV6-1	TGTGCCAGCAGTGAGCCCCGGGACAGGGCATTCTACGAGCAGTACTTC	CASSEPRDRAFYEQYF
-	TRBJ1-6	TRBD1	TRBV15	TGTGCCACCAGCAGAGGACAGGGAAGTTCACCCCTCCACTTT	CATSRGQGSSPLHF
-	TRBJ1-5	-	TRBV27	TGTGCCAGCGGGTTAGGGGTAGCGTGGCAGCCCCAGCATTTT	CASGLGVAWQPQHF
few	TRBJ1-1	-	TRBV10-3	TGTGCCATCAGAGAGGAACTGGAGCGTGAAGCTTTCTTT	CAIREELEREAFF
-	TRBJ2-3	TRBD2	TRBV4-3	TGCGCCAGCAGCCTTGATAGCGGGGGGGCATCAGATACGCAGTATTTT	CASSLDSGGASDTQYF
-	TRBJ2-3	TRBD2	TRBV9	TGTGCCAGCAGCGTAGCTACAGCGGGGGGAGATACGCAGTATTTT	CASSVATAGGDTQYF
-	TRBJ1-2	-	TRBV19	TGTGCCAGTAGTATTAGCGGGACATCTAACTATGGCTACACCTTC	CASSISGTSNYGYTF
-	TRBJ2-7	-	TRBV4-3	TGCGCCAGCAGCCAAGGGAAGGGGAGCTACGAGCAGTACTTC	CASSQGKGSYEQYF
-	TRBJ1-6	-	TRBV15	TGTGCCACCAGCCCCGGGGTGGGGGCGACTTATAATTCACCCCTCCACTTT	CATSPGVGATYNSPLHF
-	TRBJ1-2	-	TRBV5-1	TGCGCCAGCAGCTTGATAGAAGCCAACTATGGCTACACCTTC	CASSLIEANYGYTF
-	TRBJ1-2	-	TRBV29-1	TGCAGCGTTGTTGGAGGGGGTTATGGCTACACCTTC	CSVVGGGYGYTF
-	TRBJ2-3	-	TRBV10-2	TGCGCCACCTCCCAGGGCAGGACAGATACGCAGTATTTT	CATSQGRTDTQYF
-	TRBJ1-1	-	TRBV30	TGTGCCTGGGCCGGAGAGAACACTGAAGCTTTCTTT	CAWAGENTEAFF
-	TRBJ1-2	TRBD1	TRBV29-1	TGCAGCACCCAGACAGGGGAAGGATATGGCTACACCTTC	CSTQTGEGYGYTF
-	TRBJ1-1	-	TRBV25-1	TGTGCCAGCAGTGAAGGGATGGGCACTGAAGCTTTCTTT	CASSEGMGTEAFF
once	TRBJ1-1	-	TRBV6-5	TGTGCCAGCAGTTACCTACAAGGAGAGGCTGAAGCTTTCTTT	CASSYLQGEAEAFF
-	TRBJ2-1	-	TRBV6-1	TGTGCCAGCAGTGAATTAGGAGGGGCTAGCGAAGACTACAATGAGCAGTTCTTC	CASSELGGASEDYNEQFF
-	TRBJ1-5	-	TRBV7-2	TGTGCCAGCAGCTTGTCCCCTAGTCAGCCCCAGCATTTT	CASSLSPSQPQHF
-	TRBJ2-6	-	TRBV4-3	TGCGCCAGCAGCCAAGACGAAGCGTCTGGGGCCAACGTCCTGACTTTC	CASSQDEASGANVLTF
-	TRBJ2-7	TRBD2	TRBV4-2	TGTGCCAGCAGCCAAGGACTAGCGTCATACGAGCAGTACTTC	CASSQGLASYEQYF
-	TRBJ1-1	-	TRBV13	TGTGCCAGCAGCTTCAGAGATACTGAAGCTTTCTTT	CASSFRDTEAFF
-	TRBJ2-7	-	TRBV7-6	TGTGCCAGCAGCTTACGCCGAGGGGGTACCTACGAGCAGTACTTC	CASSLRRGGTYEQYF
-	TRBJ1-1	-	TRBV19	TGTGCCAGTAGCGAACTTGAAGCTTTCTTT	CASSELEAFF
-	TRBJ1-1	TRBD1	TRBV30	TGTGCCTGGAGCCCGATTCGGACAGGGACGGGGAACACTGAAGCTTTCTTT	CAWSPIRTGTGNTEAFF
-	TRBJ1-1	-	TRBV7-9	TGTGCCAGCAGCTTAGGCAAGACTAACACTGAAGCTTTCTTT	CASSLGKTNTEAFF
-	TRBJ2-3	-	TRBV9	TGTGCCAGCAGCGTGGGGTCTGGAGATACGCAGTATTTT	CASSVGSGDTQYF
-	TRBJ2-3	TRBD1	TRBV29-1	TGCAGCGCGCGGGACAGGGGAACAGATACGCAGTATTTT	CSARDRGTDTQYF
-	TRBJ2-7	-	TRBV25-1	TGTGCCAGCAGTTCCGGGTGGGGAAACGAGCAGTACTTC	CASSSGWGNEQYF
-	TRBJ2-1	-	TRBV19	TGTGCCAGTGACACTGGGACCTACAATGAGCAGTTCTTC	CASDTGTYNEQFF
-	TRBJ1-2	-	TRBV13	TGTGCCAGCAGCTCGCCGGGACTCACTGTGGAGGATGGCTACACCTTC	CASSSPGLTVEDGYTF
-	TRBJ2-1	-	TRBV4-3	TGCGCCAGCAGCCAAGACCGAACCTACAATGAGCAGTTCTTC	CASSQDRTYNEQFF
-	TRBJ1-1	-	TRBV19	TGTGCCAGTAGTCGTGGAAACAGGGCTTTCTTT	CASSRGNRAFF
-	TRBJ2-7	TRBD2	TRBV13	TGTGCCAGCAGCTCGGGACTAGCGGGGGCCCGCGGCTCCTACGAGCAGTACTTC	CASSSGLAGARGSYEQYF
-	TRBJ2-6	-	TRBV7-3	TGTGCCAGCAGCCGTACCTCTGGGGCCAACGTCCTGACTTTC	CASSRTSGANVLTF
once	TRBJ1-2	-	TRBV11-2	TGTGCCAGCAGCCTCCAACCTCCCACCGATGGCTACACCTTC	CASSLQPPTDGYTF
few	TRBJ2-1	-	TRBV29-1	TGCAGCGTTGACGGCCCTGGACAGCGAGTCTACAATGAGCAGTTCTTC	CSVDGPGQRVYNEQFF
-	TRBJ1-3	-	TRBV5-1	TGCGCCAGCAGCCTACGAGGAGAATCTGGAAACACCATATATTTT	CASSLRGESGNTIYF
-	TRBJ2-3	TRBD1	TRBV10-2	TGCGCCAGCAGCCCATTGGACAGGGGGAGCACAGATACGCAGTATTTT	CASSPLDRGSTDTQYF
few	TRBJ2-7	-	TRBV19	TGTGCCAGTAGTATTAGTCTGCAGGATCGGTACTTC	CASSISLQDRYF